This TCR beta chain was found in a study of a mutant IDH1 vaccine in newly diagnosed glioma. Study details: Most patients had received both radiotherapy and temozolomide, the prior options being radiotherapy, temozolomide, or both.

The V segment lost 6 bases and the J segment 3 bases; nucleotides outside the gene matches: 9. The germline gives CDR1 MNHNY, CDR2 SVGAGI (reference sequence). CDR3 size: 15 residues. Assay: immunoSEQ multiplex PCR; the TCRdb copy retains only in-frame clones and omits some. The sample lists some 51,000 clones; over 60% were seen once. Specified time point: baseline, week 1 (first vaccination visit). The treatment was: pre-vaccination baseline after standard-of-care therapy. Astrocytomas that were new, WHO grade 3 or 4, IDH1-mutant and ATRX-lost were present in the donors. The material was PBMCs, obtained from a glioma patient treated with radiotherapy, temozolomide or both. The origin of this receptor is a middle-aged woman with glioma. The chain carries TRBV6-6 and TRBJ1-1; 8 nucleotides line up with TRBD1. The CDR3 sequence is CASRPTDRVYTEAFF. The CDR3 nucleotides read TGTGCCAGCAGACCTACGGACAGGGTCTACACTGAAGCTTTCTTT.